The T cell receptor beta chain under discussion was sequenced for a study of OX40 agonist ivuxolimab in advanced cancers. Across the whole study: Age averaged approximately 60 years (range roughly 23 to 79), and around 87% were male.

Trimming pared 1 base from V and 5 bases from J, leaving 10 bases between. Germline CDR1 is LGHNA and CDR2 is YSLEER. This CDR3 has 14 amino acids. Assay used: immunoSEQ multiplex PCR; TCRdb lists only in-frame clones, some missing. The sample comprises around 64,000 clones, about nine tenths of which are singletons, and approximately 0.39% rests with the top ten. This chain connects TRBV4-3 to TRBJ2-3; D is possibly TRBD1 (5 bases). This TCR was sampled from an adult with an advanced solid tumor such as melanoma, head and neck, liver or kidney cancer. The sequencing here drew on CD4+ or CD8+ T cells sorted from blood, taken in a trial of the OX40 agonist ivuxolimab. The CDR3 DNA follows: TGCGCCAGCAGCCAAGGGAGTCAGGGAGATACGCAGTATTTT. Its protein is CASSQGSQGDTQYF.